These 18 T cell receptor beta chains were all obtained from the same sample, sequenced in a study of T cell clonotyping in hematopoietic cell transplantation. The protocol was immunoSEQ multiplex PCR, while the TCRdb copy is restricted to in-frame clones and leaves out a portion. The sample shows roughly 44,000 clones, approximately 95% of them seen only once. The material sequenced was peripheral blood mononuclear cells. The receptor source for this set is a man aged 25-45 years in good health. Some clones in this sample may be carry-over from other donors' samples.

This sequence joins TRBV6-1 and TRBJ2-6; possibly TRBD1 for D (6 bases). This CDR3 has 15 amino acids. V lost 10 bases and J lost 0, with 13 bases in between. Germline V gene data show CDR1 as MNHNS and CDR2 as SASEGT. CDR3 region: CANRATNSGANVLTF. CDR3 coding DNA: TGTGCCAACAGGGCAACGAACTCTGGGGCCAACGTCCTGACTTTC.

The CDR3, as DNA: TGTGCCAGCAGCCAAGATAAGAGCACAGATACGCAGTATTTT. It codes for CASSQDKSTDTQYF. V and J are TRBV4-2 and TRBJ2-3; D is unclear. This CDR3 spans 14 amino acids. The germline V and J ends were trimmed by 0 bases and 0 bases, with 4 bases remaining between them. Germline values: CDR1 LGHNA, CDR2 YNFKEQ.

The chain is built from TRBV4-1 and TRBJ1-1, with a weak D call TRBD1 (5 bases). The germline V gene encodes CDR1 MGHRA and CDR2 YSYEKL. This CDR3 is built from 14 residues. The V and J ends lost 4 bases and 4 bases respectively, with 13 bases between them. This CDR3 is CASSPRDPGTEAFF. CDR3 sequence (DNA): TGCGCCAGCAGCCCCCGGGACCCCGGCACTGAAGCTTTCTTT.

The chain joins TRBV11-1 to TRBJ2-2; D may be TRBD2 (5 bases). With 5 bases removed from V and 4 bases from J, the gap between germline ends came to 8 bases. The germline CDR1 and CDR2 sequences are SGHAT and FQDESV (reference sequence). This CDR3 comprises 13 residues. CDR3 sequence: CASSGSFTGELFF. CDR3 DNA: TGTGCCAGCAGCGGGAGCTTCACCGGGGAGCTGTTTTTT.

The CDR3 DNA is TGTGCCAGCAGAAAAGGGGGCAGCGGTCAGCCCCAGCATTTT. Its protein is CASRKGGSGQPQHF. The rearrangement joins TRBV6-6 to TRBJ1-5; TRBD1 matches at 7 bases. The CDR3 is 14 residues long. The V gene end was trimmed by 6 bases and the J gene end by 6 bases; junction bases not matched to a gene: 8. Germline V gene lookup returns CDR1 MNHNY and CDR2 SVGAGI (reference sequence).

Here the CDR3 DNA reads TGCGCCAGCAGTGAGTCATACCACTCACCCCTCCACTTT. This translates into CASSESYHSPLHF. The chain recombines TRBV10-1 with TRBJ1-6; D not certain. Germline V lookup: CDR1 WNHNN, CDR2 SYGVQD (reference sequence). V lost 0 bases, J lost 10 bases, and 7 bases lay in between. This CDR3 comprises 13 residues.

Concerning this clone: This sample also contains other DNA sequences that code for the same CDR3. The chain recombines TRBV9 with TRBJ1-2, with D unclear. Per germline, CDR1 SGDLS and CDR2 YYNGEE. Deletions cut 4 bases from V and 6 bases from J, with 10 bases between. CDR3 length equals 12 residues. CDR3 region: CASSLPQDGYTF. In DNA, the CDR3 is TGTGCCAGCAGCCTCCCCCAAGATGGCTACACCTTC.

This clone was seen a single time. The chain recombines TRBV19 with TRBJ1-2, with D maybe TRBD1 (6 bases). The CDR3 totals 15 residues. V lost 10 bases, J lost 4 bases, and 22 bases lay in between. Germline V gene data show CDR1 as LNHDA and CDR2 as SQIVND (reference sequence). The CDR3 region is CATEGWDMGLYGYTF. In nucleotides, the CDR3 is TGTGCCACTGAAGGGTGGGACATGGGGCTCTATGGCTACACCTTC.

V usage is TRBV4-1 and J usage is TRBJ2-1; D uncertain. Trimming pared 1 base from V and 0 bases from J, leaving 13 bases between. CDR1 is MGHRA, CDR2 YSYEKL, per germline. The CDR3 is 17 residues long. The DNA of the CDR3 is TGCGCCAGCAGCCAAGGACGTGGCACTACCTCCTACAATGAGCAGTTCTTC. Translating gives CASSQGRGTTSYNEQFF.

This chain uses TRBV19 with TRBJ1-5; D is possibly TRBD1 (6 bases). V was cut by 1 base and J by 6 bases, with 16 bases left in between. Germline V gene lookup returns CDR1 LNHDA and CDR2 SQIVND (reference sequence). The CDR3 spans 16 residues. CDR3 sequence reads: CASSIVMAGERQPQHF. CDR3 bases: TGTGCCAGTAGTATAGTAATGGCAGGGGAACGTCAGCCCCAGCATTTT.

V usage is TRBV30 and J usage is TRBJ2-1; 7 nucleotides align to TRBD1. J was trimmed by 9 bases and V by 2 bases; bases with no gene match: 7. The CDR3 has 13 residues. Germline V gene data show CDR1 as GTSNPN and CDR2 as SVGIG (reference sequence). The CDR3 DNA reads as TGTGCCTGGAGTAAGACAGGGTTTAGTGAGCAGTTCTTC. Amino acids: CAWSKTGFSEQFF.

The genes are TRBV27 and TRBJ1-5, with D perhaps TRBD1 (6 bases). The CDR3 sequence is 14 residues long. Germline V gives CDR1 MNHEY, CDR2 SMNVEV (reference sequence). The germline V and J ends were trimmed by 4 bases and 4 bases, with 11 bases remaining between them. The CDR3 loop is CASSYRALNQPQHF. DNA for the CDR3: TGTGCCAGCAGTTACAGGGCGTTAAATCAGCCCCAGCATTTT.

This chain joins TRBV7-6 and TRBJ2-2; 8 bases align to TRBD2. Germline-derived CDR1 and CDR2 are SGHVS and FNYEAQ. The V and J ends lost 4 bases and 1 base, in that order; junction bases with no gene match: 8. The CDR3 length is 17 residues. The CDR3 region is CASSSRPTSGNTGELFF. The CDR3 DNA reads TGTGCCAGCAGCTCTCGACCTACTAGCGGGAACACCGGGGAGCTGTTTTTT.

This rearrangement joins TRBV2 to TRBJ1-2, with D possibly matching TRBD1 (6 bases). V was trimmed by 10 bases and J by 0 bases, leaving 18 bases between them. This CDR3 has 15 residues. Germline V gene sequence: CDR1 SNHLY, CDR2 FYNNEI. The CDR3 DNA reads as TGTGCCACCTTGGGGTGGGGGCCAGCTAACTATGGCTACACCTTC. Protein: CATLGWGPANYGYTF.

The chain couples TRBV25-1 to TRBJ2-5; TRBD2 might be the D (5 bases). Germline V gives CDR1 MGHDK, CDR2 SYGVNS. This CDR3 contains 14 residues. V shed 2 bases and J shed 4 bases, with 11 bases lying between them. The CDR3 nucleotides are TGTGCCAGCAGTGAACGGACCGCGGGAGAGACCCAGTACTTC. It encodes CASSERTAGETQYF.

The chain combines TRBV28 with TRBJ1-1; D gene uncertain. This CDR3 comprises 15 residues. With 8 bases removed from V and 4 bases from J, the gap between germline ends came to 20 bases. In germline, CDR1 is MDHEN, CDR2 SYDVKM. CDR3 nucleotides: TGTGCCAGCCCGCCAGCAGTAAAGGGCGTCACTGAAGCTTTCTTT. It yields the protein CASPPAVKGVTEAFF. Based on the CDR3 plus reference TRBV28 and TRBJ1-1, the full variable domain is DVKVTQSSRYLVKRTGEKVFLECVQDMDHENMFWYRQDPGLGLRLIYFSYDVKMKEKGDIPEGYSVSREKKERFSLILESASTNQTSMYLCASPPAVKGVTEAFFGQGTRLTVV.

The chain is built from TRBV2 and TRBJ1-2; D ambiguous. Germline lookup yields CDR1 SNHLY and CDR2 FYNNEI. V lost 5 bases, J lost 0 bases, and 10 bases lay in between. CDR3 length: 14 amino acids. CDR3 nucleotide sequence: TGTGCCAGCAGTCGAGAGGGAGCTAACTATGGCTACACCTTC. This gives the protein CASSREGANYGYTF.

The chain is built from TRBV7-9 and TRBJ2-1; a possible D gene is TRBD2 (6 bases). CDR3 size: 16 residues. Germline CDR1 is SEHNR and CDR2 is FQNEAQ (reference sequence). V lost 5 bases and J 7 bases, leaving 21 bases between the germline ends. In DNA form, the CDR3 reads TGTGCCAGCAGCCCGATCCGGGGGTCGATAGGGAATGAGCAGTTCTTC. Its protein is CASSPIRGSIGNEQFF.